The T cell receptor beta chain described here comes from a study of blood T cell repertoires in COVID-19. The CDR3 spans 15 residues. Germline V gives CDR1 MGHRA, CDR2 YSYEKL. Trimming cost V 0 bases and J 4 bases, with 13 bases left between them. Assay: immunoSEQ multiplex PCR; the TCRdb copy retains only in-frame clones and omits some. The top ten clones hold 2% to 3% of a sample with tens of thousands of clones, about 85% of them seen once. The source is a man in his fifties or sixties with acute or convalescent COVID-19. V is TRBV4-1 and J is TRBJ2-7; tentative D call: TRBD1 (6 bases). The sequencing sample was made of peripheral blood. CDR3 DNA: TGCGCCAGCAGCCAAGATTGGCAGGGGCCTTACGAGCAGTACTTC. Translated: CASSQDWQGPYEQYF.